A selection of T cell receptor beta chains follows, all from one sample in a study of T cells in Graves' hyperthyroidism and ophthalmopathy. TCRdb reprocessed the multiplex PCR reads with MiXCR, giving one entry per CDR3 protein. The top ten clones hold less than 40% of a sample with about 680,000 distinct CDR3 sequences, approximately 40% of them seen once. What was sequenced was blood. These receptors all come from a woman aged 35 to 49 with Graves' hyperthyroidism. The CDR3 runs from the conserved cysteine through the conserved F or W. Each record gives: V gene, D gene, CDR3 length, clone size, J gene, CDR3 protein, CDR3 DNA. The D gene is left open where the match is weak. Clone sizes are given selectively: once, few, many, or a class where the clone is expanded.

V gene: TRBV7-8; D gene: TRBD1; CDR3 length: 17; clone size: few; J gene: TRBJ1-6; CDR3 protein: CASSLRTGRLGDSPLHF; CDR3 DNA: TGTGCCAGCAGCTTAAGGACAGGACGTTTAGGAGATTCACCCCTCCACTTT
V gene: TRBV4-2; D gene: -; CDR3 length: 15; clone size: few; J gene: TRBJ2-5; CDR3 protein: CASSQERYPQETQYF; CDR3 DNA: TGTGCCAGCAGCCAAGAGCGGTACCCCCAAGAGACCCAGTACTTC
V gene: TRBV19; D gene: -; CDR3 length: 14; clone size: few; J gene: TRBJ2-7; CDR3 protein: CASSIDSFSYEQYF; CDR3 DNA: TGTGCCAGTAGTATCGACAGTTTCTCCTACGAGCAGTACTTC
V gene: TRBV7-6; D gene: TRBD1; CDR3 length: 17; clone size: -; J gene: TRBJ1-1; CDR3 protein: CASSLAGTGPLRIRVFF; CDR3 DNA: TGTGCCAGCAGCTTAGCTGGGACAGGGCCCCTCCGGATTCGGGTTTTCTTT
V gene: TRBV11-2; D gene: -; CDR3 length: 15; clone size: few; J gene: TRBJ1-5; CDR3 protein: CAYYRENSSNQPQHF; CDR3 DNA: TGTGCCTACTACAGGGAAAACTCTAGCAATCAGCCCCAGCATTTT
V gene: TRBV20-1; D gene: -; CDR3 length: 15; clone size: many; J gene: TRBJ2-2; CDR3 protein: CSASPRATNTGELFF; CDR3 DNA: TGCAGTGCGAGTCCCCGGGCCACGAACACCGGGGAGCTGTTTTTT
V gene: TRBV19; D gene: TRBD1; CDR3 length: 14; clone size: many; J gene: TRBJ1-6; CDR3 protein: CASSLTGLSSPLHF; CDR3 DNA: TGTGCCAGTAGCCTGACAGGGTTGAGTTCACCCCTCCACTTT
V gene: TRBV20-1; D gene: -; CDR3 length: 14; clone size: -; J gene: TRBJ1-1; CDR3 protein: CSAPNSRVNTEAFF; CDR3 DNA: TGCAGTGCCCCGAATTCTAGAGTGAACACTGAAGCTTTCTTT
V gene: TRBV6-2/TRBV6-3; D gene: TRBD1; CDR3 length: 15; clone size: few; J gene: TRBJ2-2; CDR3 protein: CASRGQGVYTGELFF; CDR3 DNA: TGTGCCAGCAGGGGACAGGGGGTATACACCGGGGAGCTGTTTTTT
V gene: TRBV5-4; D gene: -; CDR3 length: 14; clone size: many; J gene: TRBJ2-5; CDR3 protein: CASSLSWQQETQYF; CDR3 DNA: TGTGCCAGCAGCTTGAGTTGGCAGCAAGAGACCCAGTACTTC
V gene: TRBV19; D gene: TRBD1; CDR3 length: 19; clone size: -; J gene: TRBJ1-4; CDR3 protein: CASTNIGQGTPWPNEKLFF; CDR3 DNA: TGTGCCAGTACCAACATCGGACAGGGGACGCCATGGCCTAATGAAAAACTGTTTTTT
V gene: TRBV2; D gene: -; CDR3 length: 13; clone size: -; J gene: TRBJ2-7; CDR3 protein: CASSVKGSYEQYF; CDR3 DNA: TGTGCCAGCAGTGTAAAGGGCTCCTACGAGCAGTACTTC
V gene: TRBV7-3; D gene: TRBD2; CDR3 length: 15; clone size: -; J gene: TRBJ2-7; CDR3 protein: CASSQYSGRDYEQYF; CDR3 DNA: TGCGCCAGCAGCCAGTATAGCGGGAGAGACTACGAGCAGTACTTC
V gene: TRBV2; D gene: TRBD1; CDR3 length: 17; clone size: -; J gene: TRBJ2-1; CDR3 protein: CASRGGVGQGLHNEQFF; CDR3 DNA: TGTGCCAGCAGGGGGGGGGTGGGACAGGGGCTCCACAATGAGCAGTTCTTC
V gene: TRBV2; D gene: -; CDR3 length: 16; clone size: -; J gene: TRBJ1-4; CDR3 protein: CASSQVQSGTDEKLFF; CDR3 DNA: TGTGCCAGCAGCCAAGTCCAATCGGGGACGGATGAAAAACTGTTTTTT
V gene: TRBV7-7; D gene: -; CDR3 length: 16; clone size: -; J gene: TRBJ2-2; CDR3 protein: CASSPPGGGGTGELFF; CDR3 DNA: TGTGCCAGCTCACCACCGGGCGGTGGAGGCACCGGGGAGCTGTTTTTT
V gene: TRBV7-9; D gene: -; CDR3 length: 14; clone size: many; J gene: TRBJ2-7; CDR3 protein: CASSLGLAGYEQYF; CDR3 DNA: TGTGCCAGCAGCTTAGGCTTGGCAGGTTACGAGCAGTACTTC
V gene: TRBV10-1; D gene: TRBD2; CDR3 length: 14; clone size: -; J gene: TRBJ2-3; CDR3 protein: CASWTSGRTDTQYF; CDR3 DNA: TGCGCCAGCTGGACTAGCGGGAGAACAGATACGCAGTATTTT
V gene: TRBV13; D gene: TRBD1; CDR3 length: 16; clone size: few; J gene: TRBJ2-5; CDR3 protein: CASSSRPGTGSETQYF; CDR3 DNA: TGTGCCAGCAGCAGCCGTCCCGGGACAGGGTCAGAGACCCAGTACTTC
V gene: TRBV29-1; D gene: -; CDR3 length: 11; clone size: -; J gene: TRBJ1-2; CDR3 protein: CSVGQGSGNTF; CDR3 DNA: -
V gene: TRBV14; D gene: -; CDR3 length: 15; clone size: few; J gene: TRBJ2-7; CDR3 protein: CASAKWDPGSYEQYF; CDR3 DNA: TGTGCCAGCGCGAAGTGGGACCCAGGATCCTACGAGCAGTACTTC
V gene: TRBV25-1; D gene: -; CDR3 length: 14; clone size: many; J gene: TRBJ2-7; CDR3 protein: CASSERGGIYEQYF; CDR3 DNA: TGTGCCAGCAGTGAACGCGGGGGCATATACGAGCAGTACTTC
V gene: TRBV7-9; D gene: TRBD1; CDR3 length: 13; clone size: many; J gene: TRBJ1-1; CDR3 protein: CASSLGGQGGTFF; CDR3 DNA: TGTGCCAGCAGCTTAGGGGGACAGGGGGGAACTTTCTTT
V gene: TRBV20-1; D gene: TRBD2; CDR3 length: 16; clone size: once; J gene: TRBJ2-7; CDR3 protein: CSARGYPAGDPYEQYF; CDR3 DNA: TGCAGTGCTAGAGGGTATCCGGCGGGGGACCCCTACGAGCAGTACTTC
V gene: TRBV5-4; D gene: -; CDR3 length: 14; clone size: -; J gene: TRBJ2-7; CDR3 protein: CASSIDTGLREQYF; CDR3 DNA: TGTGCCAGCAGCATAGACACAGGGCTGAGGGAGCAGTACTTC
V gene: TRBV24-1; D gene: TRBD1; CDR3 length: 15; clone size: many; J gene: TRBJ1-2; CDR3 protein: CATSDPGTGTGGYTF; CDR3 DNA: TGTGCCACCAGTGACCCCGGGACAGGGACTGGTGGCTACACCTTC
V gene: TRBV12-3/TRBV12-4; D gene: TRBD2; CDR3 length: 15; clone size: -; J gene: TRBJ2-3; CDR3 protein: CASSLGVAGTDTQYF; CDR3 DNA: TGTGCCAGCAGTTTAGGGGTAGCGGGGACAGATACGCAGTATTTT
V gene: TRBV10-2; D gene: -; CDR3 length: 12; clone size: -; J gene: TRBJ2-3; CDR3 protein: CASGGSTDTQYF; CDR3 DNA: TGCGCCAGCGGGGGGAGCACAGATACGCAGTATTTT
V gene: TRBV7-2; D gene: -; CDR3 length: 12; clone size: many; J gene: TRBJ1-3; CDR3 protein: CASRESHNTIYF; CDR3 DNA: TGTGCCAGCAGGGAAAGTCATAACACCATATATTTT
V gene: TRBV6-2/TRBV6-3; D gene: -; CDR3 length: 17; clone size: few; J gene: TRBJ1-2; CDR3 protein: CASSYSISQGFAYGYTF; CDR3 DNA: TGTGCCAGCAGTTACTCGATTAGCCAGGGGTTCGCCTATGGCTACACCTTC
V gene: TRBV10-3; D gene: TRBD1; CDR3 length: 14; clone size: many; J gene: TRBJ1-2; CDR3 protein: CASSERGLHYGYTF; CDR3 DNA: TGTGCCAGCAGTGAAAGGGGGCTTCACTATGGCTACACCTTC
V gene: TRBV5-5; D gene: TRBD1; CDR3 length: 16; clone size: many; J gene: TRBJ2-2; CDR3 protein: CASRTAPGTATGELFF; CDR3 DNA: TGTGCCAGCAGGACCGCCCCCGGGACAGCCACCGGGGAGCTGTTTTTT
V gene: TRBV4-3; D gene: -; CDR3 length: 15; clone size: few; J gene: TRBJ1-2; CDR3 protein: CASSQETGQLYGYTF; CDR3 DNA: TGCGCCAGCAGCCAAGAAACAGGGCAGCTCTATGGCTACACCTTC
V gene: TRBV6-2/TRBV6-3; D gene: -; CDR3 length: 13; clone size: few; J gene: TRBJ2-5; CDR3 protein: CASNEMRTETQYF; CDR3 DNA: TGTGCCAGCAACGAGATGAGAACCGAGACCCAGTACTTC
V gene: TRBV28; D gene: -; CDR3 length: 14; clone size: -; J gene: TRBJ2-7; CDR3 protein: CASLAQGRTYEQYF; CDR3 DNA: TGTGCCAGCCTCGCACAGGGCAGGACCTACGAGCAGTACTTC
V gene: TRBV5-1; D gene: -; CDR3 length: 15; clone size: many; J gene: TRBJ1-4; CDR3 protein: CASSSMPGPDEKLFF; CDR3 DNA: TGCGCCAGCTCGAGTATGCCCGGCCCGGATGAAAAACTGTTTTTT
V gene: TRBV6-2/TRBV6-3; D gene: -; CDR3 length: 12; clone size: few; J gene: TRBJ2-2; CDR3 protein: CASLRRAGELFF; CDR3 DNA: TGTGCCAGCCTTAGGCGGGCCGGGGAGCTGTTTTTT
V gene: TRBV5-6; D gene: -; CDR3 length: 14; clone size: few; J gene: TRBJ1-5; CDR3 protein: CASTLGGAHQPQHF; CDR3 DNA: TGTGCCAGCACCCTAGGTGGGGCCCATCAGCCCCAGCATTTT
V gene: TRBV7-9; D gene: TRBD2; CDR3 length: 14; clone size: few; J gene: TRBJ2-5; CDR3 protein: CASSLDSGGTTQYF; CDR3 DNA: TGTGCCAGCAGCTTGGATAGCGGGGGGACGACCCAGTACTTC
V gene: TRBV19; D gene: -; CDR3 length: 15; clone size: -; J gene: TRBJ1-2; CDR3 protein: CASSIIEAGKNGYTF; CDR3 DNA: TGTGCCAGTAGTATAATCGAGGCAGGGAAGAATGGCTACACCTTC
V gene: TRBV2; D gene: -; CDR3 length: 13; clone size: many; J gene: TRBJ1-1; CDR3 protein: CASRVQGRTEAFF; CDR3 DNA: TGTGCCAGCAGGGTACAGGGTAGGACTGAAGCTTTCTTT
V gene: TRBV20-1; D gene: -; CDR3 length: 15; clone size: -; J gene: TRBJ1-3; CDR3 protein: CSAVSPGSSGNTIYF; CDR3 DNA: TGCAGTGCTGTAAGCCCAGGGAGCTCTGGAAACACCATATATTTT
V gene: TRBV6-6; D gene: -; CDR3 length: 14; clone size: few; J gene: TRBJ1-1; CDR3 protein: CASNREVGRTEAFF; CDR3 DNA: TGTGCCAGCAACCGGGAGGTGGGAAGGACTGAAGCTTTCTTT
V gene: TRBV29-1; D gene: TRBD1; CDR3 length: 15; clone size: -; J gene: TRBJ1-2; CDR3 protein: CSQGVTGGLSYGYTF; CDR3 DNA: TGCAGCCAGGGGGTGACAGGGGGCCTTTCCTATGGCTACACCTTC
V gene: TRBV29-1; D gene: TRBD2; CDR3 length: 14; clone size: many; J gene: TRBJ2-2; CDR3 protein: CSVLTSGGTGELFF; CDR3 DNA: TGCAGCGTTCTCACTAGCGGGGGCACCGGGGAGCTGTTTTTT
V gene: TRBV12-3/TRBV12-4; D gene: TRBD1; CDR3 length: 11; clone size: many; J gene: TRBJ1-5; CDR3 protein: CASSPGQGQHF; CDR3 DNA: TGTGCCAGCAGCCCTGGACAGGGTCAGCATTTT
V gene: TRBV4-1; D gene: -; CDR3 length: 16; clone size: -; J gene: TRBJ1-5; CDR3 protein: CASSQEWGGGNQPQHF; CDR3 DNA: TGCGCCAGCAGCCAAGAATGGGGTGGGGGGAATCAGCCCCAGCATTTT
V gene: TRBV19; D gene: -; CDR3 length: 14; clone size: many; J gene: TRBJ2-7; CDR3 protein: CASSIGRQSYEQYF; CDR3 DNA: TGTGCCAGTAGTATAGGGCGACAGAGTTACGAGCAGTACTTC